These T cell receptor beta chains were read from a single sample in a study of blood T cell repertoires in COVID-19. Sequenced by immunoSEQ multiplex PCR; TCRdb stores in-frame clones only, minus some. In the table there are under 300,000 clones, roughly 90% of which are singletons. Specimen: peripheral blood. These receptors all come from a woman aged 25 to 39 with COVID-19, enrolled during active disease. CDR3s include the opening cysteine and the closing phenylalanine or tryptophan. Some rows have no size entry. The others give once, few or many, or a class for an expanded clone.

v_gene	abundance	len	j_gene	CDR3aa
TRBV6-5	NA	15	TRBJ2-5	CASNLGQGIQETQYF
TRBV3-1/TRBV3-2	NA	14	TRBJ1-2	CASSQAGQGNGYTF
TRBV7-9	NA	15	TRBJ2-7	CASTTTGGYSYEQYF
TRBV3-1/TRBV3-2	NA	16	TRBJ1-4	CASSQEQGIEGEKLFF
TRBV4-1	NA	14	TRBJ2-7	CASSQKTGLSEQYF
TRBV27	NA	13	TRBJ2-1	CASSLGQYNEQFF
TRBV6-5	NA	16	TRBJ2-7	CASSYTTGTGPYEQYF
TRBV11-3	NA	15	TRBJ2-3	CASSLERGTTDTQYF
TRBV6-5	few	13	TRBJ2-1	CASSLGLVDEQFF
TRBV6-5	NA	15	TRBJ1-2	CASSLTGAYIDGYTF